Listed below are T cell receptor beta chains from one sample, sequenced in a study of blood T cell repertoires in COVID-19. Only in-frame clones appear in the TCRdb table, and some are missing; sequencing was by immunoSEQ multiplex PCR. The sample holds hundreds of thousands of clones, 70% to 90% seen once. Sequenced input: PBMCs or T cells enriched from blood (not recorded which). The receptors were gathered from a man aged 30 to 39 who had recovered from COVID-19. Both conserved end residues are part of each CDR3. A D gene is named only where the DNA matches it firmly. Clone size appears in some rows only: once, few, many, or a class for an expanded clone.

J	V	size	D	DNA	CDR3
TRBJ1-6	TRBV2	-	-	TGTGCCAGCAGTGAAGCGATCTCCGTCGGGGTAAGAGATTCACCCCTCCACTTT	CASSEAISVGVRDSPLHF
TRBJ1-2	TRBV18	-	-	TGTGCCAGCTCACCCGGCCTAGATTACTATGGCTACACCTTC	CASSPGLDYYGYTF
TRBJ1-2	TRBV5-5	-	-	TGTGCCAGCAGCTTGGAAGTTACCCTGCGAGGCTATGGCTACACCTTC	CASSLEVTLRGYGYTF
TRBJ1-5	TRBV6-5	-	-	TGTGCCAGCAGTTACTCGGGACAAAATCAGCCCCAGCATTTT	CASSYSGQNQPQHF
TRBJ1-6	TRBV11-2	-	-	TGTGCCAGCAGCTCTTTACCGACGGCGTCGGGGTCACCCCTCCACTTT	CASSSLPTASGSPLHF
TRBJ2-1	TRBV9	few	-	TGTGCCAGCAGCGTTGACAGTTACGCCGACAATGAGCAGTTCTTC	CASSVDSYADNEQFF
TRBJ2-3	TRBV29-1	-	-	TGCAGCGTTGAAAGGGGTAGCACAGATACGCAGTATTTT	CSVERGSTDTQYF
TRBJ1-1	TRBV6-6	-	TRBD1	TGTGCCACCAACAGGGGGCTGGGTACTGAAGCTTTCTTT	CATNRGLGTEAFF
TRBJ2-7	TRBV7-9	-	-	TGTGCCAGCAGCGGGCGGACTTCCTACGAGCAGTACTTC	CASSGRTSYEQYF
TRBJ2-3	TRBV25-1	once	TRBD1	TGTGCCAGCAGTTCTTGGACAGGGGGCACAGATACGCAGTATTTT	CASSSWTGGTDTQYF
TRBJ2-3	TRBV2	-	TRBD1	TGTGCCAGCATGAGACAGGGGACAGATACGCAGTATTTT	CASMRQGTDTQYF
TRBJ1-1	TRBV25-1	-	-	TGTGCCAGCAGTGAAGTCGTGGGGGGAGGTACTGAAGCTTTCTTT	CASSEVVGGGTEAFF
TRBJ1-3	TRBV5-6	once	TRBD1	TGTGCCAGCAGCGGAATTGCAGGGGGAGATAGCTCTGGAAACACCATATATTTT	CASSGIAGGDSSGNTIYF
TRBJ1-2	TRBV10-3	-	-	TGTGCCATCAGTGGGGACAATAACTATGGCTACACCTTC	CAISGDNNYGYTF
TRBJ2-7	TRBV7-6	-	-	TGTGCCAGCAGCTTAGGGTTTAGCTCCTACGAGCAGTACTTC	CASSLGFSSYEQYF
TRBJ1-6	TRBV30	-	-	TGTGCCTGGAGTGTATTGACCTTGGGCGATTCACCCCTCCACTTT	CAWSVLTLGDSPLHF
TRBJ2-3	TRBV18	-	TRBD2	TGTGCCAGCTCAATGGGACTAGCGGGGGCTAACACAGATACGCAGTATTTT	CASSMGLAGANTDTQYF
TRBJ1-6	TRBV19	-	TRBD1	TGTGCCAGTAGTATCCGGGACAGGGGAAGTTCACCCCTCCACTTT	CASSIRDRGSSPLHF
TRBJ1-6	TRBV5-4	once	-	TGTGCCAGCAGCCCCGATTCCGGCAGGGGAGATTCACCCCTCCACTTT	CASSPDSGRGDSPLHF
TRBJ1-2	TRBV4-1	-	TRBD1	TGCGCCAGCAGCTCGGGACAGGGCTATGGCTACACCTTC	CASSSGQGYGYTF
TRBJ2-3	TRBV9	once	TRBD1	TGTGCCAGCAGCGTCATCCAGGGGGGCACAGATACGCAGTATTTT	CASSVIQGGTDTQYF
TRBJ2-1	TRBV18	-	-	TGTGCCAGCTCACCACCGAAGAGCGGGCCCTCCTACAATGAGCAGTTCTTC	CASSPPKSGPSYNEQFF
TRBJ1-1	TRBV18	-	-	TGTGCCAGCTCACGTTCCGGCGGGACTGAAGCTTTCTTT	CASSRSGGTEAFF
TRBJ2-1	TRBV11-3	-	-	TGTGCCAGCAGCTTGGGCGGGCCCAACAATGAGCAGTTCTTC	CASSLGGPNNEQFF